Here is one T cell receptor beta chain with its context. These data originate in a study of blood T cell repertoires in COVID-19. Overall study context: Samples came from the United States, Italy and Spain, spanning acute and convalescent COVID-19. PBMCs, B-cell-depleted T cells, or T cells provided the cDNA or gDNA that made up the material.

CDR1 is SGHVS and CDR2 is FNYEAQ in the germline V gene. The CDR3 loop spans 16 amino acids. Between the trimmed V and J ends, which lost 1 base and 4 bases, there was a span of 17 bases. The authors' processing: Reference gene primer amplification gave estimated nucleated cell counts. Assay used: immunoSEQ multiplex PCR; TCRdb lists only in-frame clones, some missing. The V and J calls and clone size come from that table; D and trimming were worked out from the DNA. The table includes 110,000 or so clones, more than 75% detected once. The rearrangement joins TRBV7-6 to TRBJ2-7; D may be TRBD2 (5 bases). This sequence originates from a man in his fifties or sixties with acute or convalescent COVID-19. The sequenced material came from peripheral blood. For the CDR3, the DNA is TGTGCCAGCAGCTTAGGCTCAACGGCGACGGGGTACGAGCAGTACTTC. Protein product: CASSLGSTATGYEQYF. Combining the CDR3 with reference TRBV7-6 and TRBJ2-7 gives the whole variable domain GAGVSQSPRYKVTKRGQDVALRCDPISGHVSLYWYRQALGQGPEFLTYFNYEAQQDKSGLPNDRFSAERPEGSISTLTIQRTEQRDSAMYRCASSLGSTATGYEQYFGPGTRLTVT.